This T cell receptor beta chain was sequenced in a study of T cells in Graves' hyperthyroidism and ophthalmopathy. Study-level results: Blood also carried most thyroid clonotypes expanded above 0.001. The model forecast ophthalmopathy, anticipating it by a median 6.5 months before onset.

Germline V gives CDR1 KGHSH, CDR2 LQKENI. The CDR3 spans 14 residues. V dropped 0 bases and J dropped 4 bases, with 9 bases sitting between them. Amplified regions were TCR beta CDR3 sequences from RNA transcripts. The HTBI primer set drove a first-round RT-PCR of the TCR CDR3. Using its own MiXCR run on the multiplex PCR reads, TCRdb lists one record per CDR3 protein. The table has about 740,000 distinct CDR3 sequences, less than 15% seen once. Thyroid ultrasound, orbital computed tomography, clinical symptoms, and serum thyroxine and TRAb underpinned diagnoses. This clonotype was detected many times. Its cognate antigen is unknown.

The specimen was blood. The receptor comes from a woman aged 18-35 years with Graves' hyperthyroidism. V is TRBV18 and J is TRBJ1-2; unclear D gene. The CDR3 DNA sequence: TGTGCCAGCTCACCACCCTCAGATCTCTATGGCTACACCTTC. Amino acids: CASSPPSDLYGYTF.